Listed below are T cell receptor beta chains from one sample, sequenced in a study of shared T cell receptors in the human thymus. Profiled with immunoSEQ multiplex PCR; TCRdb holds only in-frame clones, not every one. The sample holds more than 550,000 clones, 70% to 90% seen once. The data also belong to a second study, concerning human thymus T cells.

The source material was thymocytes. All receptors come from a boy in the first two years of life with a congenital heart defect. Each CDR3 is given with its conserved first and last residue. D genes are given only for firm matches. The size field is filled for only some rows; it gives once, few, many or a size class.

clone size: few; J gene: TRBJ1-5; V gene: TRBV18; D gene: TRBD1; CDR3 DNA: TGTGCCAGCTCACTATGGACAGGGCGCAATCAGCCCCAGCATTTT; CDR3 protein: CASSLWTGRNQPQHF
clone size: -; J gene: TRBJ2-2; V gene: TRBV6-6; D gene: -; CDR3 DNA: TGTGCCAGCAGCCCGAGGGTATTGCACACCGGGGAGCTGTTTTTT; CDR3 protein: CASSPRVLHTGELFF
clone size: -; J gene: TRBJ2-7; V gene: TRBV9; D gene: TRBD2; CDR3 DNA: TGTGCCAGCAGCGTATCCCCCGCGGGGACTAGCGGGAACGACTACGAGCAGTACTTC; CDR3 protein: CASSVSPAGTSGNDYEQYF
clone size: -; J gene: TRBJ2-7; V gene: TRBV19; D gene: -; CDR3 DNA: TGTGCCAGTAGTATTCCAGCAGGGGGGAACGAGCAGTACTTC; CDR3 protein: CASSIPAGGNEQYF
clone size: -; J gene: TRBJ2-7; V gene: TRBV10-1; D gene: -; CDR3 DNA: TGCGCCAGCGTCGACGAGCAGTACTTC; CDR3 protein: CASVDEQYF
clone size: -; J gene: TRBJ1-2; V gene: TRBV28; D gene: -; CDR3 DNA: TGTGCCAGCGGCCCCACAGTGAATGGCTACACCTTC; CDR3 protein: CASGPTVNGYTF
clone size: -; J gene: TRBJ2-7; V gene: TRBV15; D gene: TRBD1; CDR3 DNA: TGTGCCACCAGCAGAGATCAGGGGACAGGTCGCTACGAGCAGTACTTC; CDR3 protein: CATSRDQGTGRYEQYF
clone size: -; J gene: TRBJ2-5; V gene: TRBV5-1; D gene: TRBD1; CDR3 DNA: TGCGCCAGCAGCTTGTCAGGGGGAGAGACCCAGTACTTC; CDR3 protein: CASSLSGGETQYF
clone size: -; J gene: TRBJ1-1; V gene: TRBV29-1; D gene: -; CDR3 DNA: TGCAGCGTTGAAGACTTACAGGGTCGGGCTGAAGCTTTCTTT; CDR3 protein: CSVEDLQGRAEAFF
clone size: -; J gene: TRBJ2-7; V gene: TRBV6-5; D gene: -; CDR3 DNA: TGTGCCAGCGGTCTCTCCCGGGAATCTCCATACGGGCAGTACTTC; CDR3 protein: CASGLSRESPYGQYF
clone size: -; J gene: TRBJ1-5; V gene: TRBV6-1; D gene: -; CDR3 DNA: TGTGCCAGCAGTGAACGGGAGTTCTACAATCAGCCCCAGCATTTT; CDR3 protein: CASSEREFYNQPQHF
clone size: few; J gene: TRBJ1-1; V gene: TRBV27; D gene: TRBD1; CDR3 DNA: TGTGCCAGCAGGGACAGGGGTTTCACTGAAGCTTTCTTT; CDR3 protein: CASRDRGFTEAFF
clone size: -; J gene: TRBJ2-2; V gene: TRBV5-8; D gene: -; CDR3 DNA: TGTGCCAGCAGCGGAGAAAGGGGGTTGAACACCGGGGAGCTGTTTTTT; CDR3 protein: CASSGERGLNTGELFF
clone size: -; J gene: TRBJ2-7; V gene: TRBV27; D gene: TRBD2; CDR3 DNA: TGTGCCAGCAGTTCCTTTCCGGGACTAGAGCCTTACGAGCAGTACTTC; CDR3 protein: CASSSFPGLEPYEQYF
clone size: once; J gene: TRBJ2-1; V gene: TRBV9; D gene: -; CDR3 DNA: TGTGCCAGCAGCGTAACGTACTCCCTCGGGACTCGATCATGCAATGAGCAGTTCTTC; CDR3 protein: CASSVTYSLGTRSCNEQFF
clone size: -; J gene: TRBJ1-1; V gene: TRBV5-1; D gene: -; CDR3 DNA: TGCGCCAGCAGCTTGGTCGGAGATGAAGCTTTCTTT; CDR3 protein: CASSLVGDEAFF
clone size: -; J gene: TRBJ2-7; V gene: TRBV12-5; D gene: -; CDR3 DNA: TGTGCTAGTGGCGGGAAGGAGGGAGAGCAGTACTTC; CDR3 protein: CASGGKEGEQYF
clone size: -; J gene: TRBJ1-2; V gene: TRBV28; D gene: -; CDR3 DNA: TGTGCCAGCCCCCCCCACGACTCCTATGGCTACACCTTC; CDR3 protein: CASPPHDSYGYTF
clone size: -; J gene: TRBJ2-7; V gene: TRBV6-5; D gene: -; CDR3 DNA: TGTGCCAGCAGTTACTGGAGTTACGAAACCCCCTACGAGCAGTACTTC; CDR3 protein: CASSYWSYETPYEQYF
clone size: -; J gene: TRBJ2-7; V gene: TRBV2; D gene: -; CDR3 DNA: TGTGCCAGCAGCGTAACGGGACTCTATTCCCACTTC; CDR3 protein: CASSVTGLYSHF
clone size: -; J gene: TRBJ2-1; V gene: TRBV10-3; D gene: TRBD2; CDR3 DNA: TGTGCCATCAGCTTAGCGGGAGGAGCTAGCTATGAGCAGTTCTTC; CDR3 protein: CAISLAGGASYEQFF
clone size: once; J gene: TRBJ2-1; V gene: TRBV29-1; D gene: TRBD2; CDR3 DNA: TGCAGCGTTGATGGACTAGCAGGGATCTACAATGAGCAGTTCTTC; CDR3 protein: CSVDGLAGIYNEQFF
clone size: -; J gene: TRBJ2-3; V gene: TRBV5-6; D gene: -; CDR3 DNA: TGTGCCAGCAGCCTGAAAGCAAGTAACGGGAGCACAGATACGCAGTATTTT; CDR3 protein: CASSLKASNGSTDTQYF